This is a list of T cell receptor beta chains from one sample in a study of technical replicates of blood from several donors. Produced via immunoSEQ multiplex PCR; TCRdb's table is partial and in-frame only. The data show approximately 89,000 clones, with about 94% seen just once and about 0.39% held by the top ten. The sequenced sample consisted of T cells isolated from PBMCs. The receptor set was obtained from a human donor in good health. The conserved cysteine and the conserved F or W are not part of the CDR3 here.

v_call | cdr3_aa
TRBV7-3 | ASSTDMNAYEQY
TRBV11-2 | ASSFYGGRAYEQY
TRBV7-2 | ASSLGPGLLLFYEQY
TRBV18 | ASSPGQSYEQY
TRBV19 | ASSMRTSGRDEQY
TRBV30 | AWSRTRVDTIY
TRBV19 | ASSIRLAGPTDTQY
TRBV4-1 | ASSQDTGRGQPQH
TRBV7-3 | ASSDLNRGNWNEQF
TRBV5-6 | ASSLAGVDEQF
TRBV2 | ASILKGNEKLF
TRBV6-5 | ASSPGTGGQETQY
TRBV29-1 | SVDALFPGLADTEQF
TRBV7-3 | ASSSFLQDTYEQY
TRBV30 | AWWTGLVNTEAF
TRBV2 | ASTPGLLTDTQY
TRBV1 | TSPRREAYNEQF
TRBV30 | AWTGGRGEQY
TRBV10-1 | ASSETGSQPQH
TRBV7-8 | ASSFPAMREFYNEQF
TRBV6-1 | ASTSGRYNEQF
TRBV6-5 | ASSRDRAYGYT
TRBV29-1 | SVEGHQNYGYT
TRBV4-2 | ASSQRELFPDTQY
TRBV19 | ASSIDSSGYNEQF
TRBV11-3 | ASSPSSGRDTQY
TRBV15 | ATSTGDRPYEQY
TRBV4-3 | ASSHSPGQINTEAF
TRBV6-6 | ASSYIGGSYNEQF
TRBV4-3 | ASRLLGQGNEKLF
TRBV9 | ASSSGTQETQY
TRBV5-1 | ASSLRGTFTSTDTQY
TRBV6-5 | ASSYQQGGNTEAF
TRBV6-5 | ASSYSEGTGATT
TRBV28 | ASSNPDSEYEQY